Listed below are T cell receptor beta chains from one sample, sequenced in a study of T cell changes during pregnancy in multiple sclerosis. Generated by immunoSEQ multiplex PCR, the TCRdb table keeps only in-frame clones and is missing some. The sample lists around 92,000 clones; 80% to 95% were seen once. Material: peripheral blood, obtained in the first trimester of pregnancy. These receptors all come from a female donor with multiple sclerosis, enrolled in a pregnancy study. The CDR3 runs from the conserved cysteine through the conserved F or W. Fields, in order: V gene, clone size, J gene, D gene, CDR3 DNA, CDR3 protein. A D gene is named only where the DNA matches it firmly. A row's size may be missing; if present it is once, few, many or a size class.

v_gene: TRBV2
abundance: NA
j_gene: TRBJ2-7
d_gene: TRBD1
CDR3nt: TGTGCCAGCAGTGACGATAGGGACAGGGTGATCGACGAGCAGTACTTC
CDR3aa: CASSDDRDRVIDEQYF

v_gene: TRBV5-4
abundance: NA
j_gene: TRBJ1-4
d_gene: TRBD1
CDR3nt: TGTGCCAGCAGCTTGGGGGGACAGGGGGGCGAACTGTTTTTT
CDR3aa: CASSLGGQGGELFF

v_gene: TRBV5-1
abundance: NA
j_gene: TRBJ2-1
d_gene: TRBD2
CDR3nt: TGCGCCAGCAGCTTGGCCGACGGGGGGGGTCCCTCCTACAATGAGCAGTTCTTC
CDR3aa: CASSLADGGGPSYNEQFF

v_gene: TRBV5-1
abundance: NA
j_gene: TRBJ2-7
d_gene: TRBD1
CDR3nt: TGCGCCAGCAGCTGGACACAGGGGTCCTACGAGCAGTACTTC
CDR3aa: CASSWTQGSYEQYF

v_gene: TRBV5-6
abundance: NA
j_gene: TRBJ2-7
d_gene: NA
CDR3nt: TGTGCCAGCAGCTCAGGACAACCGGGCGAGCAGTACTTC
CDR3aa: CASSSGQPGEQYF

v_gene: TRBV7-9
abundance: NA
j_gene: TRBJ2-3
d_gene: NA
CDR3nt: TGTGCCAGCAGCCCGACCCCTCATCGGGGGGCCAACACAGATACGCAGTATTTT
CDR3aa: CASSPTPHRGANTDTQYF

v_gene: TRBV11-2
abundance: NA
j_gene: TRBJ2-3
d_gene: NA
CDR3nt: TGTGCCAGCAGCTTCGGCCAGGGTGGGACAGATACGCAGTATTTT
CDR3aa: CASSFGQGGTDTQYF

v_gene: TRBV5-6
abundance: NA
j_gene: TRBJ2-7
d_gene: TRBD2
CDR3nt: TGTGCCAGCAGCGGAGGACTAGCGGGGCTCGAGCAGTACTTC
CDR3aa: CASSGGLAGLEQYF

v_gene: TRBV4-1
abundance: NA
j_gene: TRBJ2-7
d_gene: TRBD1
CDR3nt: TGCGCCAGCAGCCCACCGGGACAGGAGCACGAGCAGTACTTC
CDR3aa: CASSPPGQEHEQYF

v_gene: TRBV7-9
abundance: NA
j_gene: TRBJ2-7
d_gene: TRBD1
CDR3nt: TGTGCCAGCGGGAAGGGGGCGACCTACGAGCAGTACTTC
CDR3aa: CASGKGATYEQYF

v_gene: TRBV7-3
abundance: NA
j_gene: TRBJ1-2
d_gene: NA
CDR3nt: TGTGCCAGCAGCTTAAAGGCTCGGGACACCAATACCGACCCTCCTAACTATGGCTACACCTTC
CDR3aa: CASSLKARDTNTDPPNYGYTF

v_gene: TRBV4-1
abundance: NA
j_gene: TRBJ1-2
d_gene: TRBD1
CDR3nt: TGCGCCAGCAGCCATATTGACAGGGGGCGCGACTATGGCTACACCTTC
CDR3aa: CASSHIDRGRDYGYTF

v_gene: TRBV2
abundance: NA
j_gene: TRBJ1-1
d_gene: TRBD1
CDR3nt: TGTGCCAGCAGTGAATCTCGGGGACAGACAACTGAAGCTTTCTTT
CDR3aa: CASSESRGQTTEAFF

v_gene: TRBV5-1
abundance: NA
j_gene: TRBJ2-3
d_gene: NA
CDR3nt: TGCGCCAGCAGCTTGGCGGGTAGCACAGATACGCAGTATTTT
CDR3aa: CASSLAGSTDTQYF

v_gene: TRBV14
abundance: NA
j_gene: TRBJ2-3
d_gene: NA
CDR3nt: TGTGCCAGCAGCCGACTCCCCCGGACACCGTACACAGATACGCAGTATTTT
CDR3aa: CASSRLPRTPYTDTQYF

v_gene: TRBV18
abundance: NA
j_gene: TRBJ2-7
d_gene: TRBD1
CDR3nt: TGTGCCAGCCGAAAGGGACAGGGGATCTCCTACGAGCAGTACTTC
CDR3aa: CASRKGQGISYEQYF

v_gene: TRBV5-6
abundance: many
j_gene: TRBJ1-5
d_gene: NA
CDR3nt: TGTGCCAGCAGCCTCGACGGGTCACAGCCCCAGCATTTT
CDR3aa: CASSLDGSQPQHF

v_gene: TRBV11-2
abundance: NA
j_gene: TRBJ2-7
d_gene: TRBD1
CDR3nt: TGTGCCAGCAGCTTAGTCAGGGGGCGTTACTACGAGCAGTACTTC
CDR3aa: CASSLVRGRYYEQYF

v_gene: TRBV19
abundance: NA
j_gene: TRBJ1-1
d_gene: TRBD1
CDR3nt: TGTGCCAGTAGTAGACAGGGGGCAACAGGGGGGAACACTGAAGCTTTCTTT
CDR3aa: CASSRQGATGGNTEAFF

v_gene: TRBV21-1
abundance: NA
j_gene: TRBJ1-2
d_gene: NA
CDR3nt: TGTGCCATGCAAAGGGAGGGCTACACCTTC
CDR3aa: CAMQREGYTF

v_gene: TRBV9
abundance: NA
j_gene: TRBJ2-7
d_gene: NA
CDR3nt: TGTGCCAGCAGCGTAGGTAGCACTTATTACTACGAGCAGTACTTC
CDR3aa: CASSVGSTYYYEQYF

v_gene: TRBV27
abundance: NA
j_gene: TRBJ2-1
d_gene: TRBD1
CDR3nt: TGTGCCAGCTCTACTGGGGGACAGCACAATGAGCAGTTCTTC
CDR3aa: CASSTGGQHNEQFF

v_gene: TRBV9
abundance: NA
j_gene: TRBJ2-5
d_gene: TRBD2
CDR3nt: TGTGCCAGCAATAGCGGGGGGCAAGAGACCCAGTACTTC
CDR3aa: CASNSGGQETQYF

v_gene: TRBV5-5
abundance: NA
j_gene: TRBJ2-3
d_gene: NA
CDR3nt: TGTGCCAGCAGGCAACAGTTTAGCACAGATACGCAGTATTTT
CDR3aa: CASRQQFSTDTQYF

v_gene: TRBV25-1
abundance: NA
j_gene: TRBJ2-1
d_gene: NA
CDR3nt: TGTGCCAGCAGTGAGTGGGGCGATGAGCAGTTCTTC
CDR3aa: CASSEWGDEQFF

v_gene: TRBV11-2
abundance: NA
j_gene: TRBJ1-4
d_gene: NA
CDR3nt: TGTGCCAGCGGGAGAGGGGAAAAACTGTTTTTT
CDR3aa: CASGRGEKLFF

v_gene: TRBV2
abundance: NA
j_gene: TRBJ2-5
d_gene: NA
CDR3nt: TGTGCCAGCAGTGAATTTGGCAGTCAAGAGACCCAGTACTTC
CDR3aa: CASSEFGSQETQYF

v_gene: TRBV4-2
abundance: NA
j_gene: TRBJ2-6
d_gene: NA
CDR3nt: TGTGCCAGCAGCCAAGGATCTTCAGGGGCCGGGGCCAACGTCCTGACTTTC
CDR3aa: CASSQGSSGAGANVLTF

v_gene: TRBV6-1
abundance: NA
j_gene: TRBJ2-2
d_gene: NA
CDR3nt: TGTGCCAGCAGTGGAGGGGTTGGCCGTAGCGGACCGCGCACCGGGGAGCTGTTTTTT
CDR3aa: CASSGGVGRSGPRTGELFF

v_gene: TRBV5-1
abundance: NA
j_gene: TRBJ1-2
d_gene: NA
CDR3nt: TGCGCCAGCAGCTTCGAGACAGGAACCTATGGCTACACCTTC
CDR3aa: CASSFETGTYGYTF

v_gene: TRBV9
abundance: NA
j_gene: TRBJ2-5
d_gene: TRBD2
CDR3nt: TGTGCCAGCAGCGTAGGGGTCTCGGGGGGAGGTGGAGAGACCCAGTACTTC
CDR3aa: CASSVGVSGGGGETQYF

v_gene: TRBV7-8
abundance: once
j_gene: TRBJ2-1
d_gene: TRBD1
CDR3nt: TGTGCCAGCACCTCCGGGACAGATCCTTGGGATGAGCAGTTCTTC
CDR3aa: CASTSGTDPWDEQFF

v_gene: TRBV7-3
abundance: NA
j_gene: TRBJ2-3
d_gene: TRBD2
CDR3nt: TGTGCCAGCAGCATACTAGCGGGGGGAGTCAGTACGCAGTATTTT
CDR3aa: CASSILAGGVSTQYF

v_gene: TRBV6-1
abundance: NA
j_gene: TRBJ1-4
d_gene: NA
CDR3nt: TGTGCCAGCAGTGAAGTCGAGAGAGAAAAACTGTTTTTT
CDR3aa: CASSEVEREKLFF

v_gene: TRBV6-1
abundance: NA
j_gene: TRBJ2-2
d_gene: NA
CDR3nt: TGTGCCAGCAACCGGGGAGGCTCCGGGGAGCTGTTTTTT
CDR3aa: CASNRGGSGELFF

v_gene: TRBV6-5
abundance: NA
j_gene: TRBJ1-3
d_gene: NA
CDR3nt: TGTGCCAGCAGTGTTCGGGGGAGCTCTGGAAACACCATATATTTT
CDR3aa: CASSVRGSSGNTIYF

v_gene: TRBV10-3
abundance: NA
j_gene: TRBJ2-6
d_gene: NA
CDR3nt: TGTGCCATCACTGGAGGGTTTTCCTCTGGGGCCAACGTCCTGACTTTC
CDR3aa: CAITGGFSSGANVLTF

v_gene: TRBV6-5
abundance: NA
j_gene: TRBJ1-3
d_gene: TRBD1
CDR3nt: TGTGCCAGCAGTTACACCTCACAGGGGGCATACACCATATATTTT
CDR3aa: CASSYTSQGAYTIYF

v_gene: TRBV5-6
abundance: NA
j_gene: TRBJ1-5
d_gene: NA
CDR3nt: TGTGCCAGCAGCCCCCGGGGGTTTGGGCAGCCCCAGCATTTT
CDR3aa: CASSPRGFGQPQHF

v_gene: TRBV6-6
abundance: NA
j_gene: TRBJ1-6
d_gene: NA
CDR3nt: TGTGCCAGCAGTTCCGGGGTGGACTATAATTCACCCCTCCACTTT
CDR3aa: CASSSGVDYNSPLHF

v_gene: TRBV5-1
abundance: NA
j_gene: TRBJ1-2
d_gene: NA
CDR3nt: TGCGCCAGCAGCTTGGGAGGGGACTTGGGTGGCTACACCTTC
CDR3aa: CASSLGGDLGGYTF

v_gene: TRBV20-1
abundance: NA
j_gene: TRBJ2-7
d_gene: NA
CDR3nt: TGCAGTGCTACAGGGGTAAAGCAGTACTTC
CDR3aa: CSATGVKQYF

v_gene: TRBV18
abundance: NA
j_gene: TRBJ2-7
d_gene: NA
CDR3nt: TGTGCCAGCTCAACCAGGGGCCACATCTACGAGCAGTACTTC
CDR3aa: CASSTRGHIYEQYF

v_gene: TRBV11-2
abundance: NA
j_gene: TRBJ1-4
d_gene: NA
CDR3nt: TGTGCCAGCAGCTTCACGGCGTCCACCGTGAGGGAAAAACTGTTTTTT
CDR3aa: CASSFTASTVREKLFF

v_gene: TRBV19
abundance: NA
j_gene: TRBJ2-6
d_gene: TRBD2
CDR3nt: TGTGCCAGTAGTATTTCGGCGGGGGCTGGGGCCAACGTCCTGACTTTC
CDR3aa: CASSISAGAGANVLTF

v_gene: TRBV9
abundance: NA
j_gene: TRBJ2-5
d_gene: NA
CDR3nt: TGTGCCAGCAGCGTGGGGGGACTTCAAGAGACCCAGTACTTC
CDR3aa: CASSVGGLQETQYF

v_gene: TRBV11-2
abundance: NA
j_gene: TRBJ2-2
d_gene: NA
CDR3nt: TGTGCCAGCAGCTTAGGCGGGGTCGGGGAGCTGTTTTTT
CDR3aa: CASSLGGVGELFF

v_gene: TRBV2
abundance: NA
j_gene: TRBJ1-2
d_gene: NA
CDR3nt: TGTGCCAGCAGTGCAGGTCCAGCTAACTATGGCTACACCTTC
CDR3aa: CASSAGPANYGYTF

v_gene: TRBV29-1
abundance: NA
j_gene: TRBJ2-3
d_gene: NA
CDR3nt: TGCAGCGTGGGGGGACTTAGCTGGGCAGATACGCAGTATTTT
CDR3aa: CSVGGLSWADTQYF

v_gene: TRBV7-3
abundance: NA
j_gene: TRBJ1-1
d_gene: NA
CDR3nt: TGTGCCAGCAGCTTTGGCTTGAACACTGAAGCTTTCTTT
CDR3aa: CASSFGLNTEAFF

v_gene: TRBV13
abundance: NA
j_gene: TRBJ2-7
d_gene: TRBD1
CDR3nt: TGTGCCAGCAGAGAAACCGGGACAGGGCCGTCCTACGAGCAGTACTTC
CDR3aa: CASRETGTGPSYEQYF

v_gene: TRBV9
abundance: NA
j_gene: TRBJ2-7
d_gene: NA
CDR3nt: TGTGCCAGCAGCGTCCAGGGTGAAAAGGTCTACGAGCAGTACTTC
CDR3aa: CASSVQGEKVYEQYF